This TCR beta chain was sequenced for a study of cytomegalovirus exposure and HLA in healthy donors. It was with 60 Vbeta and 13 Jbeta primers that the PCR ran. The protocol was immunoSEQ multiplex PCR, while the TCRdb copy is restricted to in-frame clones and leaves out a portion. Among about 94,000 clones listed, around 74% were seen once. The CDR3 is 12 residues long. Trimming pared 6 bases from V and 6 bases from J, leaving 11 bases between. Germline lookup yields CDR1 MNHNS and CDR2 SASEGT. The rearrangement joins TRBV6-1 to TRBJ1-2, with a tentative D call TRBD1 (6 bases). The receptor comes from a man aged 35 to 55 in good health and CMV-seropositive. Sequencing was performed on PBMCs. CDR3 region: CASRGGGDGYTF. CDR3 DNA: TGTGCCAGCAGGGGAGGGGGAGATGGCTACACCTTC.